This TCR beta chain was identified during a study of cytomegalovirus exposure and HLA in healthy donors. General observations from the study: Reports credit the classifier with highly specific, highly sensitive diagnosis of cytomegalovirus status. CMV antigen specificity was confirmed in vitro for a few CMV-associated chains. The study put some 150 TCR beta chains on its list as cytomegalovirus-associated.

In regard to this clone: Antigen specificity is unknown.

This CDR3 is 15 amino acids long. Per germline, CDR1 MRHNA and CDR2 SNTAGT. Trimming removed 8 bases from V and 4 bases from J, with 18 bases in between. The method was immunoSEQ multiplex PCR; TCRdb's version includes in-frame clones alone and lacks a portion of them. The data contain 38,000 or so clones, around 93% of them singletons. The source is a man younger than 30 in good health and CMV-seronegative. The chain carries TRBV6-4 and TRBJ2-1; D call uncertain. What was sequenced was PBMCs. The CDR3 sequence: CASSIWATAYNEQFF. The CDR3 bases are TGTGCCAGCTCAATATGGGCCACCGCATACAATGAGCAGTTCTTC.